A selection of T cell receptor beta chains follows, all from one sample in a study of CD8+ T cells in alopecia areata. Generated by immunoSEQ multiplex PCR, the TCRdb table keeps only in-frame clones and is missing some. Of about 200,000 clones in the sample, 60% are singletons; the top ten hold approximately 0.93%. This specimen was CD4+ T cells sorted from blood, taken at week 24, from a patient treated with tofacitinib. All receptors come from a human donor with alopecia areata. The CDR3 runs from the conserved cysteine through the conserved F or W.

v_gene,j_gene,CDR3aa
TRBV30,TRBJ1-2,CAWSETGYGYTF
TRBV2,TRBJ2-3,CASSLTDTQYF
TRBV7-2,TRBJ2-3,CASSLALTSTDTQYF
TRBV7-2,TRBJ1-2,CASSGGQGPGYGYTF
TRBV29-1,TRBJ1-4,CSVESRFTEKLFF
TRBV29-1,TRBJ1-1,CSVATRTEAFF
TRBV9,TRBJ2-7,CASSRNSGTSGDEQYF
TRBV6-5,TRBJ1-4,CASRTGREKLFF
TRBV29-1,TRBJ1-2,CSVESARGRGGYTF
TRBV5-1,TRBJ2-3,CASSPTGGYTDTQYF
TRBV27,TRBJ2-7,CASTGGGLGKYEQYF
TRBV25-1,TRBJ1-1,CASSRVDAFF
TRBV6-5,TRBJ1-1,CATRTRGDTEAFF
TRBV29-1,TRBJ1-2,CSVDEKWTDGYTF
TRBV19,TRBJ2-7,CASSTPGGSYEQYF
TRBV10-3,TRBJ2-4,CATGQDDKNIQYF
TRBV29-1,TRBJ2-7,CSVDLAGLPYEQYF
TRBV18,TRBJ1-3,CASSPPRQGHSGNTIYF
TRBV29-1,TRBJ2-7,CSGGQVYEQYF
TRBV7-2,TRBJ2-3,CASSLAERSTDTQYF
TRBV18,TRBJ2-1,CASSLSTGKRRFF
TRBV4-3,TRBJ1-2,CASSQDSGVAGYTF
TRBV30,TRBJ1-3,CAWSITGQGIGTIYF
TRBV6-5,TRBJ1-2,CASISLLSSDGYTF
TRBV5-1,TRBJ2-1,CASSTGAFSYNEQFF
TRBV27,TRBJ1-2,CASSLIGGDYGYTF
TRBV7-9,TRBJ2-3,CASSSGPGLAYRTTQYF
TRBV30,TRBJ1-2,CAWTGQAGDGYTF
TRBV5-1,TRBJ2-7,CASSFGGQPSEQYF
TRBV10-3,TRBJ2-5,CAISESKSAGGETQYF
TRBV10-3,TRBJ1-1,CAISESNTNTEAFF
TRBV30,TRBJ1-1,CAWRPGPNTEAFF
TRBV30,TRBJ2-6,CAGDTGVPPNVLTF
TRBV25-1,TRBJ2-1,CASRGVTSDRSSYNEQFF
TRBV4-3,TRBJ2-3,CASSPDSVRGTDTQYF
TRBV19,TRBJ2-1,CASSIVSGAYNEQFF
TRBV5-1,TRBJ2-5,CASSFSSGGPNLPETQYF
TRBV2,TRBJ1-5,CASNEQSNQPQHF
TRBV30,TRBJ1-1,CAWSVRTKVETEAFF
TRBV5-1,TRBJ2-7,CASSQSPGLAGSEQYF
TRBV27,TRBJ1-1,CASIKLNEAFF
TRBV30,TRBJ1-2,CAWSLGQGPYGYTF
TRBV5-1,TRBJ2-7,CASSPSVRSYEQYF